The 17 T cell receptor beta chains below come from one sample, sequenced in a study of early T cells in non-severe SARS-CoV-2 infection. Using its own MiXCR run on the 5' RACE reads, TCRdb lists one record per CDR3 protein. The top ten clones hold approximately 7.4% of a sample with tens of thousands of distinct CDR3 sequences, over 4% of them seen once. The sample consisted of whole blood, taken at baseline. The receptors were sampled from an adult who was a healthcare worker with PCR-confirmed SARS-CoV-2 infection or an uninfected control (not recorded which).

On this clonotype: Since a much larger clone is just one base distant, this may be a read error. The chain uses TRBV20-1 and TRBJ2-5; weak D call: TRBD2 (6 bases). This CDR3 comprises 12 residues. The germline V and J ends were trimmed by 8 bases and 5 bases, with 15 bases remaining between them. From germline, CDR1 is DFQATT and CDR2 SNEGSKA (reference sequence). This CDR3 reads CSSRRGGETQYF. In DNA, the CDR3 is TGCAGTTCCAGGAGGGGCGGGGAGACCCAGTACTTC.

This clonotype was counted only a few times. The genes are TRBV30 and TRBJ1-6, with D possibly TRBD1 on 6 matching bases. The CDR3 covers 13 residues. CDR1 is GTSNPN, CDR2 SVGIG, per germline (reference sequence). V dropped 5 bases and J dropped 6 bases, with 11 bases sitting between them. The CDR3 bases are TGTGCCTGGCGGTGGACAGTTAATTCACCCCTCCACTTT. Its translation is CAWRWTVNSPLHF.

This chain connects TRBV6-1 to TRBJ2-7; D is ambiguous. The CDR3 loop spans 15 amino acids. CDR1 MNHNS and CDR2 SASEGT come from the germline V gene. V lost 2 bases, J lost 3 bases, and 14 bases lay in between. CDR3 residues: CASSELQNPYYEQYF. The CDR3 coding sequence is TGTGCCAGCAGTGAACTACAGAACCCCTACTACGAGCAGTACTTC.

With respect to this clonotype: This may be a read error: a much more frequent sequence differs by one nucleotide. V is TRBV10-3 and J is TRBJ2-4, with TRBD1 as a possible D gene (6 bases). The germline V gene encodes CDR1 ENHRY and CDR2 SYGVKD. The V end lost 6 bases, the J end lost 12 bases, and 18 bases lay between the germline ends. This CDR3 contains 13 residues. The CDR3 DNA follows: TGTGCCATCAGCCCTCCCGAGGGGGACACTCAGTACTTC. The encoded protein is CAISPPEGDTQYF.

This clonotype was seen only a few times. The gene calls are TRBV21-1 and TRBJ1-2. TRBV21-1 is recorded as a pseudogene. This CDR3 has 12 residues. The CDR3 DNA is TGTGCCAGCAGCCCCTCCGGGGGTGGCTACACCTTC. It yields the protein CASSPSGGGYTF.

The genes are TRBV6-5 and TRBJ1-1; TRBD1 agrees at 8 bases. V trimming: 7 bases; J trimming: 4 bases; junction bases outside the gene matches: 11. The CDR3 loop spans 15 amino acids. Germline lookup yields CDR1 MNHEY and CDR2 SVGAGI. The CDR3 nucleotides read TGTGCCAGCAATCTCCAGGGGGCGCGGGGCACTGAAGCTTTCTTT. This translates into CASNLQGARGTEAFF.

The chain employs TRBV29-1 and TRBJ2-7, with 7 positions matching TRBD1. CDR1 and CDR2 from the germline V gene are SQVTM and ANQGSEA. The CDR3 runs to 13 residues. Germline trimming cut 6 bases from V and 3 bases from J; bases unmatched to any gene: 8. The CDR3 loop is CSVLGQANYEQYF. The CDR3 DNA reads TGCAGCGTGCTAGGACAGGCAAACTACGAGCAGTACTTC.

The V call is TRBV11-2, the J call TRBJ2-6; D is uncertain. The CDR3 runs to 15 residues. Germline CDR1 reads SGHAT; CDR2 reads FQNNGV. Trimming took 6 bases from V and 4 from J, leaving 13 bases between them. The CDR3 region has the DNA TGTGCCAGCAGTTTTACGAAGACCGGGGCCAACGTCCTGACTTTC. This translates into CASSFTKTGANVLTF.

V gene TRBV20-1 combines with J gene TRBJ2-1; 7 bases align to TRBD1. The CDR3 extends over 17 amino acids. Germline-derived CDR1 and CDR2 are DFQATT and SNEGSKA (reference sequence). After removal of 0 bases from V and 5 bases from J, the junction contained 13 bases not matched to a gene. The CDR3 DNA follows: TGCAGTGCTAGAGATTTAGGAGTCGGGACAGTTAACAATGAGCAGTTCTTC. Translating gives CSARDLGVGTVNNEQFF.

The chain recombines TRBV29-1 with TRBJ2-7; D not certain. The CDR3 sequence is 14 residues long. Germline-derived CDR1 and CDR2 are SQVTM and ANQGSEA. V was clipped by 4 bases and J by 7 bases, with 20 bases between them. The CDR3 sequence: CSVGNYRVAREQYF. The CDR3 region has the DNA TGCAGCGTTGGTAACTATCGGGTGGCAAGGGAGCAGTACTTC.

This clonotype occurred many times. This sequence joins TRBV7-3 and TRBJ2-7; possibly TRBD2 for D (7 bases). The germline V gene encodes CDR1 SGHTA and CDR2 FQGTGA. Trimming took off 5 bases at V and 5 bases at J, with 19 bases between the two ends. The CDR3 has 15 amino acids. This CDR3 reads CASSPGRGQFNEQYF. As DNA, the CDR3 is TGTGCCAGCAGCCCCGGGCGGGGGCAGTTCAACGAGCAGTACTTC.

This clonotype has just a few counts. CDR3 residues: CASSARSGRVGEQYF. The DNA for the CDR3 is TGTGCCAGCAGCGCTAGGAGCGGGAGAGTAGGCGAGCAGTACTTC. The V and J genes are TRBV2 and TRBJ2-7; 8 bases are a match to TRBD2. CDR3 length: 15 amino acids. V lost 6 bases to trimming and J lost 6 bases; unmatched junction nucleotides: 13. The V gene's germline CDR1 is SNHLY and CDR2 FYNNEI.

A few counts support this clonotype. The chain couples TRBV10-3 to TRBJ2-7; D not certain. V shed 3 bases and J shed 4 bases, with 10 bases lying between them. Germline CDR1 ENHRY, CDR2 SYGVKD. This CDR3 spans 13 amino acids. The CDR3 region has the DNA TGTGCCATCAGTGAAGGCGCCTTTTACGAGCAGTACTTC. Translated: CAISEGAFYEQYF.

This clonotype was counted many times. In nucleotides, the CDR3 is TGTGCCAGCAGACCCGGGGCGCAAGAGACCCAGTACTTC. Its protein product is CASRPGAQETQYF. V gene TRBV7-2 combines with J gene TRBJ2-5; D possibly uses TRBD1 or TRBD2 (5 bases each). Germline V gives CDR1 SGHTA, CDR2 FQGNSA. This CDR3 has 13 residues. Deletions cut 6 bases from V and 2 bases from J, with 10 bases between.

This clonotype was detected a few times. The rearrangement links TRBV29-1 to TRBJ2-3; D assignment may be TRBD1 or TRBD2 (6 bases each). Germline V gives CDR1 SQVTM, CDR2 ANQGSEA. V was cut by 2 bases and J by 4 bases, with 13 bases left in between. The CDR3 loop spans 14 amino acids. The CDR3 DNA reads TGCAGCGTTGAAAGGGGGGAGTCCCCAGATACGCAGTATTTT. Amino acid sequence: CSVERGESPDTQYF.

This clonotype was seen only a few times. This CDR3 reads CASIPTGTYGYTF. DNA for the CDR3: TGTGCCAGCATCCCGACAGGGACCTATGGCTACACCTTC. The rearrangement uses TRBV6-1 and TRBJ1-2; 7 bases agree with TRBD1. The CDR3 length is 13 residues. Germline loops: CDR1 MNHNS, CDR2 SASEGT. Unmatched junction bases numbered 6, after V lost 7 bases and J lost 4 bases.

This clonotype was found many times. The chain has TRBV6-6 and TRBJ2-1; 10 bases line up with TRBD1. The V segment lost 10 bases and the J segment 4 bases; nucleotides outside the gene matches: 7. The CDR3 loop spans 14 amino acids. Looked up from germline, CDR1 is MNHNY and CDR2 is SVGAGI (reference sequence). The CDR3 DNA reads TGTGCCACCGGACAGGGGGGGAGTTACAATGAGCAGTTCTTC. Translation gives CATGQGGSYNEQFF.